A single sample gave rise to the 10 T cell receptor beta chains below, sequenced in a study of early stage breast cancer tumors. Clones were sequenced by immunoSEQ multiplex PCR, and TCRdb holds only the in-frame ones, with some missing. Among several thousand clones listed, under 65% were seen once. The source material was breast tumor tissue. The receptors here all came from a person aged 70 to 79 with breast cancer.

The CDR3 sequence: CASMDSPWTSGYTF. The CDR3 coding sequence is TGTGCCAGTATGGACAGCCCCTGGACTAGCGGCTACACCTTC. The genes are TRBV19 and TRBJ1-2; tentative D call: TRBD1 (6 bases). Germline V gene sequence: CDR1 LNHDA, CDR2 SQIVND (reference sequence). With 7 bases removed from V and 8 bases from J, the gap between germline ends came to 20 bases. This CDR3 has 14 residues. Variable domain in full (rest from reference TRBV19 and TRBJ1-2): DGGITQSPKYLFRKEGQNVTLSCEQNLNHDAMYWYRQDPGQGLRLIYYSQIVNDFQKGDIAEGYSVSREKKESFPLTVTSAQKNPTAFYLCASMDSPWTSGYTFGSGTRLTVV.

This chain connects TRBV21-1 to TRBJ1-2; no DNA check was done on the table's D call, TRBD1. TRBV21-1 is flagged as a pseudogene. CDR3 length: 12 residues. The CDR3 loop is CASSPDIYGYTF. The CDR3 DNA sequence: TGTGCCAGCAGCCCAGATATCTATGGCTACACCTTC.

V and J are TRBV28 and TRBJ2-3; 8 bases align to TRBD1. CDR1 is MDHEN and CDR2 is SYDVKM in the germline V gene. The CDR3 sequence is 15 residues long. The junction had 6 bases not matched to a gene; V was cut back by 3 bases and J by 4 bases. CDR3 nucleotide sequence: TGTGCCAGCAGTTTCCGGGACAGGTATGCAGATACGCAGTATTTT. Residues: CASSFRDRYADTQYF.

The chain couples TRBV25-1 to TRBJ2-5; 8 bases fit TRBD1. Germline CDR1 reads MGHDK; CDR2 reads SYGVNS. Trimming cost V 1 base and J 3 bases; bases outside gene matches: 7. The CDR3 runs 16 residues. CDR3 loop: CASSELPGQGEETQYF. In DNA, the CDR3 is TGTGCCAGCAGTGAATTGCCAGGACAGGGTGAAGAGACCCAGTACTTC.

The rearrangement uses TRBV6-1 and TRBJ2-3; weak D call: TRBD2 (5 bases). The germline CDR1 and CDR2 sequences are MNHNS and SASEGT. V dropped 8 bases and J dropped 4 bases, with 10 bases sitting between them. This CDR3 comprises 12 residues. The CDR3 DNA is TGTGCCAGCGCCGGACTTTCAGATACGCAGTATTTT. Its translation is CASAGLSDTQYF.

Turning to this clone: An end of the junction differs from the germline gene, which may be a read error. The chain employs TRBV7-9 and TRBJ1-4, with TRBD1 matching 7 bases. The germline V gene encodes CDR1 SEHNR and CDR2 FQNEAQ (reference sequence). The CDR3 spans 15 residues. As DNA, the CDR3 is TGCGCCAGCAGCCAAGATGACAGGGTGGATGAAAAACTGTTTTTT. Encoded protein: CASSQDDRVDEKLFF.

This clone turned up a few times. The gene calls are TRBV5-5 and TRBJ1-6; D uncertain. The germline CDR1 and CDR2 sequences are SGHKS and YYEKEE (reference sequence). This CDR3 comprises 13 residues. Deletions cut 4 bases from V and 8 bases from J, with 10 bases between. The CDR3 protein is CASSLTVDSPLHF. CDR3 in DNA: TGTGCCAGCAGCCTCACGGTAGATTCACCCCTCCACTTT. Drawing the rest from reference TRBV5-5 and TRBJ1-6, the complete variable domain is DAGVTQSPTHLIKTRGQQVTLRCSPISGHKSVSWYQQVLGQGPQFIFQYYEKEERGRGNFPDRFSARQFPNYSSELNVNALLLGDSALYLCASSLTVDSPLHFGNGTRLTVT.

This clone was seen a handful of times. The chain joins TRBV9 to TRBJ2-3, with 11 bases fitting TRBD2. The CDR3 totals 16 residues. Germline V lookup: CDR1 SGDLS, CDR2 YYNGEE. V lost 2 bases to trimming and J lost 2 bases; unmatched junction nucleotides: 4. The CDR3 nucleotides are TGTGCCAGCAGCGTGGGGACTAGCGGAGACACAGATACGCAGTATTTT. Encoded protein: CASSVGTSGDTDTQYF.

This chain uses TRBV5-1 with TRBJ1-2; D remains ambiguous. V was trimmed by 4 bases and J by 7 bases, leaving 17 bases between them. Germline loops: CDR1 SGHRS, CDR2 YFSETQ. The CDR3 length is 14 residues. The CDR3 bases are TGCGCCAGCAGCCCTTTAACCGGCGACTCTGGCTACACCTTC. This encodes CASSPLTGDSGYTF.

V gene TRBV28 combines with J gene TRBJ1-2; D uncertain. The V gene lost 4 bases and the J gene lost 4 bases, with 16 bases spanning the gap. Germline V gene lookup returns CDR1 MDHEN and CDR2 SYDVKM. This CDR3 comprises 15 residues. The CDR3 protein is CASSSPEGYSYGYTF. DNA for the CDR3: TGTGCCAGCAGTTCCCCTGAAGGTTACAGCTATGGCTACACCTTC.